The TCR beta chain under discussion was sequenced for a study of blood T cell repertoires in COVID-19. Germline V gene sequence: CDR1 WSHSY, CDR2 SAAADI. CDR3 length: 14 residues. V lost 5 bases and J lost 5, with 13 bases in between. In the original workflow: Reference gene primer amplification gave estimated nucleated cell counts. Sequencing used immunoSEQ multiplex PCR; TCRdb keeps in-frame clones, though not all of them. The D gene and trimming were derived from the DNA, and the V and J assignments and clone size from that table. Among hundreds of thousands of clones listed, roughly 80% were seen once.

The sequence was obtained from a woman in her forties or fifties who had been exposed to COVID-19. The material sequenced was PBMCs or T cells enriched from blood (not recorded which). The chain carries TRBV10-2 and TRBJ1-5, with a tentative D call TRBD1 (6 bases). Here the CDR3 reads CASSLGHFDQPQHF. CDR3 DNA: TGCGCCAGCAGTCTGGGACACTTTGATCAGCCCCAGCATTTT.